This is a list of T cell receptor beta chains from one sample in a study of shared clonotypes between healthy human individuals. Assay used: immunoSEQ multiplex PCR; TCRdb lists only in-frame clones, some missing. This table holds roughly 2.1 million clones, approximately 94% found once. Material for sequencing was naive CD8+ T cells from PBMCs. The receptors derive from a man aged 18 to 35 in good health. Some clones in this sample may be carry-over from other donors' samples. The CDR3 runs from the conserved cysteine through the conserved F or W. Fields, in order: V gene, clone size, D gene, J gene, CDR3 protein, CDR3 DNA. A D gene is named only where the DNA matches it firmly. The size entry is marked missing in some rows and otherwise reads once, few, many or a size class.

v_call: TRBV10-1
clone_size: .
d_call: .
j_call: TRBJ1-1
cdr3_aa: CASGGPAEAFF
cdr3_nt: TGCGCCAGCGGCGGCCCCGCTGAAGCTTTCTTT

v_call: TRBV7-9
clone_size: .
d_call: .
j_call: TRBJ2-3
cdr3_aa: CASSLDGFGTDTQYF
cdr3_nt: TGTGCCAGCAGCTTAGACGGTTTCGGCACAGATACGCAGTATTTT

v_call: TRBV19
clone_size: .
d_call: .
j_call: TRBJ1-5
cdr3_aa: CASSILGGQPQHF
cdr3_nt: TGTGCCAGTAGTATTTTGGGAGGTCAGCCCCAGCATTTT

v_call: TRBV9
clone_size: .
d_call: .
j_call: TRBJ2-1
cdr3_aa: CASSPPWAEKYNEQFF
cdr3_nt: TGTGCCAGCAGCCCGCCCTGGGCGGAGAAGTACAATGAGCAGTTCTTC

v_call: TRBV10-2
clone_size: .
d_call: .
j_call: TRBJ1-5
cdr3_aa: CASDSDVSNQPQHF
cdr3_nt: TGCGCCAGCGACAGTGATGTTAGCAATCAGCCCCAGCATTTT

v_call: TRBV5-1
clone_size: once
d_call: TRBD2
j_call: TRBJ2-1
cdr3_aa: CASTPSRGGRAYNEQFF
cdr3_nt: TGCGCCAGCACCCCCTCCCGAGGCGGGAGGGCCTACAATGAGCAGTTCTTC

v_call: TRBV5-6
clone_size: .
d_call: .
j_call: TRBJ1-5
cdr3_aa: CASSAGRGNQPQHF
cdr3_nt: TGTGCCAGCAGCGCCGGACGGGGGAATCAGCCCCAGCATTTT

v_call: TRBV29-1
clone_size: few
d_call: .
j_call: TRBJ1-2
cdr3_aa: CSASGGYTF
cdr3_nt: TGCAGCGCCTCAGGTGGCTACACCTTC

v_call: TRBV18
clone_size: .
d_call: .
j_call: TRBJ1-1
cdr3_aa: CASSPTGLNTEAFF
cdr3_nt: TGTGCCAGCTCACCAACAGGGTTGAACACTGAAGCTTTCTTT

v_call: TRBV7-9
clone_size: .
d_call: .
j_call: TRBJ2-5
cdr3_aa: CASSSGEVQETQYF
cdr3_nt: TGTGCCAGCAGCTCTGGAGAGGTCCAAGAGACCCAGTACTTC

v_call: TRBV4-2
clone_size: .
d_call: TRBD1
j_call: TRBJ2-7
cdr3_aa: CASSQAGQQYEQYF
cdr3_nt: TGTGCCAGCAGCCAAGCGGGACAGCAGTACGAGCAGTACTTC

v_call: TRBV27
clone_size: .
d_call: TRBD2
j_call: TRBJ2-1
cdr3_aa: CASRLAGTYNEQFF
cdr3_nt: TGTGCCAGCAGGCTAGCGGGTACCTACAATGAGCAGTTCTTC

v_call: TRBV7-9
clone_size: .
d_call: TRBD2
j_call: TRBJ2-1
cdr3_aa: CASSLAGLAGGPGNEQFF
cdr3_nt: TGTGCCAGCAGCTTAGCGGGGCTAGCGGGAGGACCCGGCAATGAGCAGTTCTTC

v_call: TRBV2
clone_size: .
d_call: .
j_call: TRBJ2-1
cdr3_aa: CASSEWGQQFF
cdr3_nt: TGTGCCAGCAGTGAATGGGGACAGCAGTTCTTC

v_call: TRBV6-5
clone_size: .
d_call: TRBD2
j_call: TRBJ2-7
cdr3_aa: CASSSSGSIYEQYF
cdr3_nt: TGTGCCAGCAGTTCAAGCGGGAGTATCTACGAGCAGTACTTC

v_call: TRBV5-4
clone_size: .
d_call: TRBD2
j_call: TRBJ2-5
cdr3_aa: CASSLGSGSLETQYF
cdr3_nt: TGTGCCAGCAGCTTGGGTAGCGGGAGTTTGGAGACCCAGTACTTC

v_call: TRBV4-1
clone_size: .
d_call: TRBD2
j_call: TRBJ2-7
cdr3_aa: CASSQEAGLATEQYF
cdr3_nt: TGCGCCAGCAGCCAAGAGGCCGGACTAGCGACCGAGCAGTACTTC

v_call: TRBV11-2
clone_size: .
d_call: TRBD1
j_call: TRBJ2-6
cdr3_aa: CASSSPRTGGDSGANVLTF
cdr3_nt: TGTGCCAGCAGCTCGCCTCGGACAGGGGGGGACTCTGGGGCCAACGTCCTGACTTTC

v_call: TRBV11-2
clone_size: .
d_call: .
j_call: TRBJ2-3
cdr3_aa: CASSLWDPRKDTQYF
cdr3_nt: TGTGCCAGCAGCTTATGGGACCCGCGTAAAGATACGCAGTATTTT

v_call: TRBV19
clone_size: .
d_call: .
j_call: TRBJ1-1
cdr3_aa: CASSDGSRILF
cdr3_nt: TGTGCCAGTAGTGACGGGAGCAGGATTCTCTTT

v_call: TRBV19
clone_size: .
d_call: .
j_call: TRBJ1-5
cdr3_aa: CASAGTGYVRMNQPQHF
cdr3_nt: TGTGCCAGTGCGGGTACGGGTTACGTAAGGATGAATCAGCCCCAGCATTTT

v_call: TRBV5-1
clone_size: .
d_call: TRBD2
j_call: TRBJ2-7
cdr3_aa: CASSLGVLAGGPSSYEQYF
cdr3_nt: TGCGCCAGCAGCTTGGGAGTACTAGCGGGAGGCCCAAGCTCCTACGAGCAGTACTTC

v_call: TRBV13
clone_size: .
d_call: .
j_call: TRBJ1-2
cdr3_aa: CASSPLSGLGYTF
cdr3_nt: TGTGCCAGCAGCCCTCTTTCGGGGTTGGGCTACACCTTC

v_call: TRBV9
clone_size: .
d_call: .
j_call: TRBJ2-7
cdr3_aa: CASSAGTRSYEQYF
cdr3_nt: TGTGCCAGCAGCGCCGGAACCCGCTCCTACGAGCAGTACTTC

v_call: TRBV28
clone_size: .
d_call: TRBD2
j_call: TRBJ2-2
cdr3_aa: CASSLGGAGELFF
cdr3_nt: TGTGCCAGCAGTTTAGGGGGGGCCGGGGAGCTGTTTTTT

v_call: TRBV6-1
clone_size: once
d_call: TRBD2
j_call: TRBJ2-1
cdr3_aa: CASRGLAGFRFEQFF
cdr3_nt: TGTGCCAGCAGGGGACTAGCGGGATTTAGGTTTGAGCAGTTCTTC

v_call: TRBV4-1
clone_size: .
d_call: .
j_call: TRBJ2-7
cdr3_aa: CASSGMSYEQYF
cdr3_nt: TGCGCCAGCAGCGGGATGTCCTACGAGCAGTACTTC

v_call: TRBV2
clone_size: once
d_call: .
j_call: TRBJ1-2
cdr3_aa: CASGGGYEGYTF
cdr3_nt: TGTGCCAGCGGCGGGGGCTATGAGGGCTACACCTTC

v_call: TRBV6-1
clone_size: .
d_call: .
j_call: TRBJ2-1
cdr3_aa: CASSFAGDEQFF
cdr3_nt: TGTGCCAGCAGTTTTGCGGGCGATGAGCAGTTCTTC

v_call: TRBV5-1
clone_size: once
d_call: TRBD1
j_call: TRBJ1-5
cdr3_aa: CASSPGTTGGGSQPQHF
cdr3_nt: TGCGCCAGCAGCCCCGGAACGACAGGGGGAGGGAGTCAGCCCCAGCATTTT

v_call: TRBV5-3
clone_size: .
d_call: TRBD1
j_call: TRBJ2-7
cdr3_aa: CARSPGTGWRCTNEQYF
cdr3_nt: TGTGCCAGAAGCCCCGGGACAGGGTGGAGGTGTACTAACGAGCAGTACTTC

v_call: TRBV6-4
clone_size: .
d_call: TRBD2
j_call: TRBJ2-7
cdr3_aa: CASNLGLAVIDEQYF
cdr3_nt: TGTGCCAGCAATCTCGGACTAGCGGTAATAGACGAGCAGTACTTC

v_call: TRBV6-6
clone_size: .
d_call: .
j_call: TRBJ1-4
cdr3_aa: CASSLRGFMNEKLFF
cdr3_nt: TGTGCCAGCAGTTTGAGGGGGTTCATGAATGAAAAACTGTTTTTT

v_call: TRBV9
clone_size: .
d_call: TRBD2
j_call: TRBJ2-7
cdr3_aa: CASSLRLAGLGEQYF
cdr3_nt: TGTGCCAGCAGCTTGCGACTAGCGGGACTTGGCGAGCAGTACTTC

v_call: TRBV29-1
clone_size: .
d_call: .
j_call: TRBJ1-2
cdr3_aa: CSANRVRDYGYTF
cdr3_nt: TGCAGCGCCAACAGGGTCAGGGACTATGGCTACACCTTC

v_call: TRBV6-5
clone_size: .
d_call: .
j_call: TRBJ1-1
cdr3_aa: CASSRLEGNTEAFF
cdr3_nt: TGTGCCAGCAGCCGCCTGGAGGGAAACACTGAAGCTTTCTTT

v_call: TRBV21-1
clone_size: .
d_call: .
j_call: TRBJ2-7
cdr3_aa: CASSGQGANPYEQYF
cdr3_nt: TGTGCCAGCAGCGGGCAGGGGGCAAATCCCTACGAGCAGTACTTC

v_call: TRBV6-9
clone_size: .
d_call: TRBD2
j_call: TRBJ2-3
cdr3_aa: CASPPAAGGTDTQYF
cdr3_nt: TGTGCCAGCCCACCGGCAGCGGGGGGCACAGATACGCAGTATTTT

v_call: TRBV13
clone_size: .
d_call: TRBD2
j_call: TRBJ2-1
cdr3_aa: CASSLTGLAGAHEQFF
cdr3_nt: TGTGCCAGCAGCTTAACGGGACTAGCGGGAGCCCATGAGCAGTTCTTC

v_call: TRBV7-9
clone_size: .
d_call: .
j_call: TRBJ2-5
cdr3_aa: CASSDLQETQYF
cdr3_nt: TGTGCCAGCAGCGACCTGCAAGAGACCCAGTACTTC

v_call: TRBV7-3
clone_size: .
d_call: .
j_call: TRBJ2-6
cdr3_aa: CASSSYPRDFSGANVLTF
cdr3_nt: TGTGCCAGCAGCTCCTACCCCAGGGACTTCTCTGGGGCCAACGTCCTGACTTTC

v_call: TRBV28
clone_size: .
d_call: .
j_call: TRBJ2-7
cdr3_aa: CASSFHSRGTAYEQYF
cdr3_nt: TGTGCCAGCAGTTTTCACTCCAGGGGTACAGCCTACGAGCAGTACTTC

v_call: TRBV27
clone_size: .
d_call: TRBD1
j_call: TRBJ1-2
cdr3_aa: CASSPLGGADGYTF
cdr3_nt: TGTGCCAGCAGTCCACTAGGGGGCGCGGATGGCTACACCTTC

v_call: TRBV9
clone_size: .
d_call: .
j_call: TRBJ2-1
cdr3_aa: CASSVGGGDGEQFF
cdr3_nt: TGTGCCAGCAGCGTAGGGGGCGGGGACGGTGAGCAGTTCTTC

v_call: TRBV10-3
clone_size: .
d_call: .
j_call: TRBJ1-3
cdr3_aa: CAISESSPIWTGNTIYF
cdr3_nt: TGTGCCATCAGTGAGTCCAGTCCAATCTGGACCGGAAACACCATATATTTT

v_call: TRBV29-1
clone_size: .
d_call: .
j_call: TRBJ1-2
cdr3_aa: CSAGTAGYGYTF
cdr3_nt: TGCAGCGCGGGGACGGCGGGCTATGGCTACACCTTC

v_call: TRBV9
clone_size: .
d_call: TRBD2
j_call: TRBJ2-1
cdr3_aa: CASSEGTSGLTGEQFF
cdr3_nt: TGTGCCAGCAGCGAGGGGACTAGCGGCTTAACGGGTGAGCAGTTCTTC